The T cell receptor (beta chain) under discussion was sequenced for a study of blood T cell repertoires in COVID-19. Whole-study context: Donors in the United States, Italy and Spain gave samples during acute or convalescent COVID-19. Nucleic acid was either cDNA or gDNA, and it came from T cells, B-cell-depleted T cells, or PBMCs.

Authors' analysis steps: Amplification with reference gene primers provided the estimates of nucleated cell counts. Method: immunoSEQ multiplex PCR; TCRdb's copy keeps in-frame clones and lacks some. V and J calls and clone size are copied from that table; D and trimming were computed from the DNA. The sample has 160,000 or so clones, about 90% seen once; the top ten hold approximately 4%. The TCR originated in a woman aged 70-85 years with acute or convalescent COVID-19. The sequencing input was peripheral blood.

Here the CDR3 reads CASASQLSGNTIYF. The DNA for the CDR3 is TGTGCCAGTGCATCACAGCTCTCTGGAAACACCATATATTTT. This chain links TRBV19 with TRBJ1-3; D is unresolved. CDR1 LNHDA and CDR2 SQIVND come from the germline V gene (reference sequence). Trimming shortened V by 8 bases and J by 0 bases, and 11 bases separated the two germline ends. The CDR3 sequence is 14 residues long. Full variable domain (rest looked up from reference TRBV19 and TRBJ1-3): DGGITQSPKYLFRKEGQNVTLSCEQNLNHDAMYWYRQDPGQGLRLIYYSQIVNDFQKGDIAEGYSVSREKKESFPLTVTSAQKNPTAFYLCASASQLSGNTIYFGEGSWLTVV.